Each of the 10 T cell receptor beta chains below was sequenced from the same sample in a study of post-analysis software for immune sequencing data. Presence of unique molecular identifiers characterized the TCR beta cDNA libraries. TCRdb itself ran the PCR reads through MiXCR, one entry per CDR3 protein. Of about 500,000 distinct CDR3 sequences listed, around 40% are singletons. Their specific antigens are unknown. Whole-study findings and limits: About five TRBV segments were more frequent in patients than controls; TRBV5-6, TRBV5-1 and TRBV20-1 belonged to this group.

Material: blood. These receptor sequences come from a girl aged 5-17 years with multiple sclerosis.

V and J are TRBV27 and TRBJ2-1, with D possibly TRBD2 on 6 matching bases. Per the germline V gene, CDR1 is MNHEY and CDR2 is SMNVEV (reference sequence). The CDR3 loop spans 13 amino acids. Trimming cost V 5 bases and J 5 bases, with 10 bases left between them. The CDR3 region has the DNA TGTGCCAGCAGTATCGGGAGTCACAATGAGCAGTTCTTC. It yields the protein CASSIGSHNEQFF.

The rearrangement uses TRBV24-1 and TRBJ2-5, with 7 bases that match TRBD2. CDR1 is KGHDR and CDR2 is SFDVKD in the germline V gene. V was pared by 3 bases and J by 5 bases, with 5 bases of the junction left unmatched. The CDR3 totals 14 residues. The CDR3 spells CATSDPGGMETQYF. In nucleotides, the CDR3 is TGTGCCACCAGTGATCCGGGAGGAATGGAGACCCAGTACTTC.

This chain connects TRBV29-1 to TRBJ2-3; 13 nucleotides match TRBD2. The CDR3 is 13 residues long. Germline trimming cut 7 bases from V and 5 bases from J; bases unmatched to any gene: 3. The germline V gene has CDR1 SQVTM and CDR2 ANQGSEA. CDR3 nucleotides: TGCAGCGGTGGACTAGCGGGAGAAGATACGCAGTATTTT. Amino acid sequence: CSGGLAGEDTQYF.

The rearrangement joins TRBV5-1 to TRBJ1-4, with D possibly TRBD1 on 6 matching bases. This CDR3 has 15 amino acids. The V end was cut by 4 bases, the J end by 7 bases, with 17 bases between. Germline V gene data show CDR1 as SGHRS and CDR2 as YFSETQ. DNA for the CDR3: TGCGCCAGCAGCCCCGGACAGAAAGGAGGTGAAAAACTGTTTTTT. Amino acids: CASSPGQKGGEKLFF.

The rearrangement uses TRBV12-3 or TRBV12-4 and TRBJ2-7; weak D call: TRBD2 (6 bases). The CDR3 runs to 15 residues. Trimming removed 5 bases from V and 0 bases from J, with 14 bases in between. CDR3 sequence reads: CASSPGLLLSYEQYF. The CDR3 nucleotides read TGTGCCAGCAGTCCGGGACTCCTCCTCTCCTACGAGCAGTACTTC.

For this clonotype: A much more abundant neighbour one base away suggests this may be a read error. V and J are TRBV14 and TRBJ2-1; either TRBD1 or TRBD2 may supply D (5 bases each). V lost 5 bases and J 13 bases, leaving 18 bases between the germline ends. The CDR3 contains 13 residues. Germline V gene sequence: CDR1 SGHDN, CDR2 FVKESK. Written as DNA, the CDR3 is TGTGCCAGCAGCTCCAGATACCGAGGGACCCAGTTCTTC. It encodes CASSSRYRGTQFF.

This clonotype was observed a handful of times. The chain combines TRBV7-8 with TRBJ2-1, with 8 bases lining up with TRBD1. J was trimmed by 7 bases and V by 2 bases; bases with no gene match: 7. Germline CDR1 reads SGHVS; CDR2 reads FQNEAQ. The CDR3 extends over 15 amino acids. In DNA form, the CDR3 reads TGTGCCAGCAGCTTATCCCGACAGGGGAGGAATGAGCAGTTCTTC. Translated, it gives CASSLSRQGRNEQFF. Complete variable domain (other parts from reference TRBV7-8 and TRBJ2-1): GAGVSQSPRYKVAKRGQDVALRCDPISGHVSLFWYQQALGQGPEFLTYFQNEAQLDKSGLPSDRFFAERPEGSVSTLKIQRTQQEDSAVYLCASSLSRQGRNEQFFGPGTRLTVL.

The V and J genes are TRBV7-9 and TRBJ2-3, with 9 bases identical to TRBD2. This CDR3 is built from 15 residues. Per the germline V gene, CDR1 is SEHNR and CDR2 is FQNEAQ (reference sequence). V lost 4 bases to trimming and J lost 2 bases; unmatched junction nucleotides: 4. For the CDR3, the DNA is TGTGCCAGCAGCTGGACTAGCGAGAACACAGATACGCAGTATTTT. This sequence encodes CASSWTSENTDTQYF.

The rearrangement joins TRBV7-2 to TRBJ2-4; 8 nucleotides match TRBD2. TRBJ2-7 explains the end of the DNA better; the J call may be wrong. Germline CDR1 and CDR2: SGHTA and FQGNSA. There are 16 residues in the CDR3. CDR3 nucleotide sequence: TGTGCCAGCAGCTTAGGAAGGCGGGAGGAGGGCTACGAGCAGTACTTC. Translating gives CASSLGRREEGYEQYF.

This chain links TRBV20-1 with TRBJ1-1; D is ambiguous. Trimming stripped 6 bases from V and 6 bases from J, with 14 bases between. This CDR3 has 12 residues. Germline CDR1 is DFQATT and CDR2 is SNEGSKA (reference sequence). As DNA, the CDR3 is TGCAGTGCCCCCCCTCAAGGGTCTGAAGCTTTCTTT. Encoded protein: CSAPPQGSEAFF.